Shown below are 10 T cell receptor beta chains from a single sample sequenced in a study of blood T cells in healthy people across ages. With a J-beta primer mix and a sample-barcoded 5' primer, a second PCR ran about 6 to 11 cycles. Each CDR3 protein is one row after TCRdb ran MiXCR on the 5' RACE reads. The sample consists of 800,000 to 1,300,000 distinct CDR3 sequences, almost 25% of them appearing once. The data were also submitted as part of a second study, on T cells of mothers and their children.

The specimen sequenced was blood. Every receptor here comes from a girl aged 2 to 9 in good health.

The rearrangement uses TRBV20-1 and TRBJ2-5; 13 bases map to TRBD2. The J call may be mistaken, given a closer DNA end match to TRBJ2-7. Germline values: CDR1 DFQATT, CDR2 SNEGSKA (reference sequence). The CDR3 is made up of 16 amino acids. CDR3 nucleotide sequence: TGCAGTGCTAGAACCACTAGCGGGGGGGCCTTCTACGAGCAGTACTTC. The encoded protein is CSARTTSGGAFYEQYF.

The chain links TRBV7-8 to TRBJ1-5; D remains unclear. CDR3 length: 14 amino acids. V was trimmed by 4 bases and J by 3 bases, leaving 10 bases between them. The germline V gene has CDR1 SGHVS and CDR2 FQNEAQ. This CDR3 is CASSWWGDNQPQHF. CDR3 bases: TGTGCCAGCAGCTGGTGGGGTGACAATCAGCCCCAGCATTTT.

The genes are TRBV12-5 and TRBJ1-1; the D gene is possibly TRBD1 (5 bases). Trimming cost V 0 bases and J 5 bases, with 19 bases left between them. Germline loops: CDR1 LGHNT, CDR2 FRNRAP. This CDR3 has 17 residues. The CDR3 protein is CASGLVLPGGGGTEAFF. CDR3 nucleotides: TGTGCTAGTGGTTTGGTCCTACCGGGTGGGGGTGGGACTGAAGCTTTCTTT. Based on the CDR3 plus reference TRBV12-5 and TRBJ1-1, the full variable domain is DARVTQTPRHKVTEMGQEVTMRCQPILGHNTVFWYRQTMMQGLELLAYFRNRAPLDDSGMPKDRFSAEMPDATLATLKIQPSEPRDSAVYFCASGLVLPGGGGTEAFFGQGTRLTVV.

This clonotype was counted between two and nine times. This chain links TRBV29-1 with TRBJ2-1; D ambiguous. The CDR3 covers 10 residues. V dropped 2 bases and J dropped 7 bases, with 3 bases sitting between them. Germline V gene sequence: CDR1 SQVTM, CDR2 ANQGSEA. In nucleotides, the CDR3 is TGCAGCGTTGAACCTAATGAGCAGTTCTTC. It yields the protein CSVEPNEQFF.

This clonotype has only a few counts. The chain employs TRBV7-2 and TRBJ2-5; 8 bases line up with TRBD2. The trim removed 2 bases at V and 7 bases at J, leaving 15 bases unmatched. Germline V gene data show CDR1 as SGHTA and CDR2 as FQGNSA. This CDR3 is 17 amino acids long. CDR3 bases: TGTGCCAGCAGCTTACGAGTGCTAGCGGGTGGGGAGGTGACCCAGTACTTC. Its protein product is CASSLRVLAGGEVTQYF.

This clonotype was seen at least ten times. The chain joins TRBV28 to TRBJ2-6, with D uncertain. This CDR3 spans 13 amino acids. Germline V lookup: CDR1 MDHEN, CDR2 SYDVKM. V lost 3 bases, J lost 3 bases, and 3 bases lay in between. CDR3 in DNA: TGTGCCAGCAGTTTGGGTGGGGCCAACGTCCTGACTTTC. Protein sequence: CASSLGGANVLTF.

The CDR3 spells CSVEEVDRGREQYF. CDR3 DNA: TGCAGCGTTGAAGAGGTTGACAGGGGGAGGGAGCAGTACTTC. The chain joins TRBV29-1 to TRBJ2-7; 9 nucleotides agree with TRBD1. Germline values: CDR1 SQVTM, CDR2 ANQGSEA. The V and J ends lost 0 bases and 7 bases, in that order; junction bases with no gene match: 7. This CDR3 has 14 amino acids.

The chain employs TRBV19 and TRBJ2-1; 11 positions match TRBD2. V shed 6 bases, J shed 6 bases, and the junction held 4 bases outside the gene matches. CDR1 is LNHDA and CDR2 is SQIVND in the germline V gene (reference sequence). There are 14 residues in the CDR3. DNA for the CDR3: TGTGCCAGTAGAGGGACTAGCGGCCCCAATGAGCAGTTCTTC. Translated, it gives CASRGTSGPNEQFF.

This clonotype was seen a few times. The chain combines TRBV24-1 with TRBJ2-1; 7 nucleotides align to TRBD2. Germline V lookup: CDR1 KGHDR, CDR2 SFDVKD. This CDR3 comprises 14 residues. The trim removed 5 bases at V and 3 bases at J, leaving 3 bases unmatched. CDR3 in DNA: TGTGCCACCAGTGGGTCTAGCGGCTACAATGAGCAGTTCTTC. Residues: CATSGSSGYNEQFF.

The V call is TRBV24-1, the J call TRBJ1-2; no reliable D call. The germline CDR1 and CDR2 sequences are KGHDR and SFDVKD. V dropped 4 bases and J dropped 4 bases, with 12 bases sitting between them. This CDR3 comprises 14 residues. The CDR3 sequence: CATSESTVLYGYTF. The CDR3 DNA reads TGTGCCACCAGTGAATCAACAGTCCTCTATGGCTACACCTTC.